This is a list of T cell receptor beta chains from one sample in a study of blood T cell repertoires in COVID-19. TCRdb keeps only in-frame clones here, not all; method: immunoSEQ multiplex PCR. The sample records about 200,000 clones, roughly nine tenths being singletons. Sequenced input: PBMCs or T cells enriched from blood (not recorded which). The receptors stem from a young woman with acute COVID-19. Both conserved end residues are part of each CDR3. The D gene is left open where the match is weak. Part of the rows lack a size; the others show once, few, many or a class for expanded clones.

>.|TRBD1|TRBJ1-1|TRBV5-1
TGCGCCAGCAGCTTGGAGGGGACAGGGGGAGGAACTGAAGCTTTCTTT
CASSLEGTGGGTEAFF
>.|TRBD1|TRBJ1-1|TRBV19
TGTGCCAGTAAAGGGGCGGGCAGGGGGTATTCTGAAGCTTTCTTT
CASKGAGRGYSEAFF
>.|.|TRBJ2-7|TRBV23-1
TGCGCCAGCAGTCAATCGAGGCAGGGCTTGAGCTCCTACGAGCAGTACTTC
CASSQSRQGLSSYEQYF
>.|TRBD2|TRBJ2-1|TRBV29-1
TGCAGCGTCCCTGGAGCGGGGGACTACAATGAGCAGTTCTTC
CSVPGAGDYNEQFF
>.|TRBD1|TRBJ2-7|TRBV6-5
TGTGCCAGCAGTTATTACCGGGACAGCACCTACGAGCAGTACTTC
CASSYYRDSTYEQYF
>.|TRBD1|TRBJ1-2|TRBV6-5
TGTGCCAGCAGTTCCCGCAAGACAGGGGACTATGGCTACACCTTC
CASSSRKTGDYGYTF
>once|TRBD2|TRBJ2-3|TRBV7-2
TGTGCCAGCAGCTTGGCGGGGGGGTGGAGCACAGATACGCAGTATTTT
CASSLAGGWSTDTQYF
>few|TRBD1|TRBJ2-7|TRBV5-6
TGTGCCAGCAGCTTGATAGGCGCCGGGACAGGGGAGACCTACGAGCAGTACTTC
CASSLIGAGTGETYEQYF
>.|.|TRBJ1-4|TRBV5-5
TGTGCCAGCAGCTTGGTTGCGGCGCGAAGAGAACTGTTTTTT
CASSLVAARRELFF
>.|.|TRBJ1-5|TRBV19
TGTGCCAGTAGTATGCAGAGGAATCAGCCCCAGCATTTT
CASSMQRNQPQHF
>.|TRBD1|TRBJ2-7|TRBV19
TGTGCCAGCCGACAGGGGCCTCCGGGATACGAGCAGTACTTC
CASRQGPPGYEQYF
>.|TRBD1|TRBJ1-1|TRBV6-2/TRBV6-3
TGTGCCAGCAGTTATTTTCGGGACAGGAAGCCCATGAACACTGAAGCTTTCTTT
CASSYFRDRKPMNTEAFF
>.|.|TRBJ2-1|TRBV5-4
TGTGCCAGCAGCTACCGACTTACCTCGGATGAGCAGTTCTTC
CASSYRLTSDEQFF
>once|TRBD1|TRBJ2-2|TRBV5-6
TGTGCCAGCAGGTCTCTGACAGGGGCGGACACCGGGGAGCTGTTTTTT
CASRSLTGADTGELFF
>once|TRBD1|TRBJ1-1|TRBV15
TGTGCCACCAGCGCAGATAAGACAGGGGCTCCCCGGAACACTGAAGCTTTCTTT
CATSADKTGAPRNTEAFF
>.|TRBD1|TRBJ1-2|TRBV5-1
TGCGCCAGCAGCCCACGGGACAGGGCAGGGGGCTACACCTTC
CASSPRDRAGGYTF
>once|TRBD2|TRBJ2-3|TRBV14
TGTGCCAGCAGCCCCTACAATGGACTAGTAACAGATACGCAGTATTTT
CASSPYNGLVTDTQYF
>.|TRBD1|TRBJ1-4|TRBV2
TGTGCCAGCAGCGACAGGGGGCTCTCTAATGAAAAACTGTTTTTT
CASSDRGLSNEKLFF
>.|TRBD1|TRBJ2-5|TRBV6-5
TGTGCCCTCAACAGGGGGGAGACCCAGTACTTC
CALNRGETQYF
>.|.|TRBJ1-3|TRBV7-9
TGTGCCAGCAGCTTAGCGGGGCTTAGTGGAAACACCATATATTTT
CASSLAGLSGNTIYF
>.|.|TRBJ1-4|TRBV18
TGTGCCAGCTCACCAGTCGTAGATGAAAAACTGTTTTTT
CASSPVVDEKLFF
>.|.|TRBJ1-1|TRBV11-1
TGTGCCAGCAGTTATGACACCACTGAAGCTTTCTTT
CASSYDTTEAFF
>.|.|TRBJ1-3|TRBV7-9
TGTGCCAGCAGCTTAGTTCAGGCTGGAAACACCATATATTTT
CASSLVQAGNTIYF
>.|.|TRBJ1-1|TRBV7-3
TGTGCCAGCAGCTTAAACCGGGACACCTCATCCGAAGCTTTCTTT
CASSLNRDTSSEAFF
>.|TRBD2|TRBJ2-7|TRBV4-2
TGTGCCAGCAGCCAAGCCCTCAGCGGGGGGGCCGGGTACGAGCAGTACTTC
CASSQALSGGAGYEQYF
>once|TRBD2|TRBJ2-3|TRBV7-2
TGTGCCAGCAGCTTACAACTAGCGGGGGATACGCAGTATTTT
CASSLQLAGDTQYF
>.|.|TRBJ1-2|TRBV25-1
TGTGCCAGCAGTGAATCCCCATATGGCTACACCTTC
CASSESPYGYTF
>.|TRBD1|TRBJ1-2|TRBV7-9
TGTGCCAGCAGCTCCCGAGGGACAGTCAACTATGGCTACACCTTC
CASSSRGTVNYGYTF
>.|TRBD1|TRBJ2-7|TRBV4-1
TGCGCCAGCAGCCAAGTCGTGACAGGGGGGAACTACGAGCAGTACTTC
CASSQVVTGGNYEQYF
>once|.|TRBJ2-6|TRBV28
TGTGCCAGCAGTCCCTCAGGCTCTGGGGCCAACGTCCTGACTTTC
CASSPSGSGANVLTF
>.|.|TRBJ2-5|TRBV5-1
TGCGCCAGCAGCGCCCGCGGCGGGGAACAGACCCAGTACTTC
CASSARGGEQTQYF
>.|.|TRBJ1-5|TRBV2
TGTGCCAGCAGTGCGACAAAAACGATGAATCAGCCCCAGCATTTT
CASSATKTMNQPQHF
>once|TRBD2|TRBJ2-7|TRBV5-4
TGTGCCAGCAGCATGACTAGCGGGGGGGCAGGCGAGCAGTACTTC
CASSMTSGGAGEQYF
>.|TRBD1|TRBJ2-3|TRBV2
TGTGCCAGCACCCTATTTTCCCTATTAGGAACAGGGGATACAGATACGCAGTATTTT
CASTLFSLLGTGDTDTQYF
>.|TRBD1|TRBJ1-2|TRBV7-2
TGTGCCAGCAGCTTCGGACAGGGGCCCTTGTCCTATGGCTACACCTTC
CASSFGQGPLSYGYTF
>.|TRBD1|TRBJ1-4|TRBV5-1
TGCGCCAGCAGCACAGACAGGGGTGAAAAACTGTTTTTT
CASSTDRGEKLFF
>.|.|TRBJ1-1|TRBV9
TGTGCCAGCAGCGGAGCTAGTAAGGCCAGGAACACTGAAGCTTTCTTT
CASSGASKARNTEAFF
>once|.|TRBJ1-2|TRBV6-2/TRBV6-3
TGTGCCAGCAGTTACTCGAATGAGGGCGTTCGTGGCTACACCTTC
CASSYSNEGVRGYTF
>.|.|TRBJ1-1|TRBV5-8
TGTGCCAGCAGGATTGTTTGGGGGGGCAACACTGAAGCTTTCTTT
CASRIVWGGNTEAFF